The 30 T cell receptor beta chains in this list originate from one sample, sequenced in a study of blood T cell repertoires in COVID-19. Assay used: immunoSEQ multiplex PCR; TCRdb lists only in-frame clones, some missing. The data hold roughly 200,000 clones, with about 89% observed a single time. The sample was peripheral blood. The receptor set was obtained from a man in his forties with acute or convalescent COVID-19.

The chain uses TRBV27 and TRBJ2-5, with 13 bases identical to TRBD2. V gave up 5 bases and J gave up 5 bases; unmatched junction bases: 8. The length of the CDR3 is 16 residues. Looked up from germline, CDR1 is MNHEY and CDR2 is SMNVEV (reference sequence). CDR3 region: CASSVTSGGRRETQYF. CDR3 DNA sequence: TGTGCCAGCAGTGTGACTAGCGGGGGGCGGAGGGAGACCCAGTACTTC.

This clone was recorded a few times. This chain connects TRBV3-1 (or the pseudogene TRBV3-2) to TRBJ2-3; perhaps TRBD2 as D (6 bases). Trimming shortened V by 1 base and J by 2 bases, and 7 bases separated the two germline ends. Germline V gene data show CDR1 as LGHDT and CDR2 as YNNKEL (reference sequence). CDR3 length equals 14 residues. CDR3 sequence (DNA): TGTGCCAGCAGCCAAGCGGGAGCCACAGATACGCAGTATTTT. It is translated as CASSQAGATDTQYF.

The rearrangement joins TRBV19 to TRBJ2-7; 12 nucleotides agree with TRBD1. The CDR3 contains 16 residues. V trimming: 2 bases; J trimming: 7 bases; junction bases outside the gene matches: 9. Germline V lookup: CDR1 LNHDA, CDR2 SQIVND (reference sequence). The CDR3 region has the DNA TGTGCCAGTAGTATACTTCCGGGACAGGGGGCTCGGGAGCAGTACTTC. Translation: CASSILPGQGAREQYF.

The chain is built from TRBV5-6 and TRBJ1-2; 10 bases agree with TRBD1. The CDR3 is made up of 16 amino acids. Germline V CDR1 and CDR2: SGHDT, YYEEEE. V lost 5 bases, J lost 6 bases, and 13 bases stayed unmatched. The CDR3 coding sequence is TGTGCCAGCAGGCTTAGGGCCGGACAGGGGGTAAATGGCTACACCTTC. Its protein is CASRLRAGQGVNGYTF.

V gene TRBV9 combines with J gene TRBJ2-2, with D perhaps TRBD2 (5 bases). Germline CDR1 is SGDLS and CDR2 is YYNGEE. Trimming removed 0 bases from V and 4 bases from J, with 7 bases in between. The CDR3 runs 14 residues. The CDR3 sequence is CASSVGGSTGELFF. CDR3 bases: TGTGCCAGCAGCGTAGGTGGGAGCACCGGGGAGCTGTTTTTT.

This chain joins TRBV5-1 and TRBJ2-1; maybe TRBD1 (6 bases). This CDR3 is built from 15 residues. V was pared by 8 bases and J by 2 bases, with 17 bases between. Germline V gives CDR1 SGHRS, CDR2 YFSETQ. CDR3 in amino acids: CASSYTGTTYNEQFF. The CDR3 nucleotides read TGCGCCAGTTCCTATACAGGGACAACCTACAATGAGCAGTTCTTC.

The count of this clone is one. The chain carries TRBV5-1 and TRBJ1-5; no definite D call. CDR1 is SGHRS and CDR2 is YFSETQ in the germline V gene. The CDR3 is 17 amino acids. Trimming cost V 2 bases and J 3 bases, with 18 bases left between them. CDR3 DNA sequence: TGCGCCAGCAGCTTAGGACCTGGACTTTCCTCCAATCAGCCCCAGCATTTT. This sequence encodes CASSLGPGLSSNQPQHF.

Comments on this clone: At one end, the junction sequence differs from germline, possibly due to a read error. The chain links TRBV6-6 to TRBJ2-2; TRBD1 aligns across 8 bases. The CDR3 spans 13 residues. CDR1 is MNHNY and CDR2 is SVGAGI in the germline V gene (reference sequence). Here the CDR3 reads CASSRGPTGELFF. CDR3 in DNA: TGTGCCAGCAGCAGGGGGCCCACCGGGGAGCTATTTTTT.

This sequence joins TRBV6-4 and TRBJ2-3; 8 bases are shared with TRBD2. The J segment lost 5 bases and the V segment lost 0 bases, leaving 7 bases of the junction unmatched. Per germline, CDR1 MRHNA and CDR2 SNTAGT. The CDR3 is 16 residues long. The CDR3 nucleotides are TGTGCCAGCAGTGACTCGGAACGGGGGGGGATAGATACGCAGTATTTT. Translation gives CASSDSERGGIDTQYF.

V gene TRBV30 combines with J gene TRBJ1-3; D call uncertain. Trimming took off 1 base at V and 0 bases at J, with 16 bases between the two ends. There are 17 residues in the CDR3. Germline lookup yields CDR1 GTSNPN and CDR2 SVGIG (reference sequence). The CDR3 nucleotides are TGTGCCTGGAGTGCCCCAGGATTCTATCGCTCTGGAAACACCATATATTTT. The encoded protein is CAWSAPGFYRSGNTIYF.

The rearrangement joins TRBV7-3 to TRBJ2-3; 8 bases map to TRBD1. Trimming removed 5 bases from V and 1 base from J; junction bases left unmatched: 5. In germline, CDR1 is SGHTA, CDR2 FQGTGA. The CDR3 is 15 amino acids. The CDR3 protein is CASSPWGQGTDTQYF. The CDR3 coding sequence is TGTGCCAGCAGCCCCTGGGGACAGGGCACAGATACGCAGTATTTT.

The V gene is TRBV7-8, the J gene TRBJ1-1, with TRBD1 as a possible D gene (6 bases). The V end lost 1 base, the J end lost 8 bases, and 11 bases lay between the germline ends. Germline V CDR1 and CDR2: SGHVS, FQNEAQ. The CDR3 runs to 13 residues. CDR3 protein: CASSLEGGLEAFF. DNA of the CDR3: TGTGCCAGCAGCTTAGAGGGGGGGTTGGAAGCTTTCTTT.

The chain couples TRBV3-1 (or the pseudogene TRBV3-2) to TRBJ2-7; 9 bases are shared with TRBD1. CDR3 length equals 16 residues. The germline V gene encodes CDR1 LGHDT and CDR2 YNNKEL (reference sequence). V lost 3 bases to trimming and J lost 4 bases; unmatched junction nucleotides: 10. The CDR3 is CASSHHPPGQGYEQYF. In DNA, the CDR3 is TGTGCCAGCAGCCACCATCCCCCGGGACAGGGATACGAGCAGTACTTC.

The chain recombines TRBV5-4 with TRBJ1-4; 7 bases match TRBD1. The CDR3 length is 14 residues. J was trimmed by 3 bases and V by 4 bases; bases with no gene match: 3. Per the germline V gene, CDR1 is SGHNT and CDR2 is YYREEE (reference sequence). In DNA form, the CDR3 reads TGTGCCAGCAGCCGACAGGGTCCTAATGAAAAACTGTTTTTT. Residues: CASSRQGPNEKLFF.

The V and J genes are TRBV3-1 (or the pseudogene TRBV3-2) and TRBJ1-1; TRBD1 matches 7 bases. The CDR3 extends over 17 amino acids. V shed 1 base, J shed 4 bases, and the junction held 12 bases outside the gene matches. CDR1 and CDR2 (germline): LGHDT, YNNKEL (reference sequence). In DNA, the CDR3 is TGTGCCAGCAGCCAAGGGATCCCAGGGGGTTCGCTCACTGAAGCTTTCTTT. Its translation: CASSQGIPGGSLTEAFF.

J is TRBJ2-3 and V is TRBV7-2; TRBD2 matches at 8 bases. CDR3 length equals 15 residues. Germline CDR1 SGHTA, CDR2 FQGNSA. The V and J ends lost 4 bases and 4 bases, in that order; junction bases with no gene match: 7. The CDR3, as DNA: TGTGCCAGCAGCTCCCCGGGACTAGGGGCAGATACGCAGTATTTT. Its translation: CASSSPGLGADTQYF.

The V and J genes are TRBV29-1 and TRBJ2-1; the match to TRBD2 covers 10 bases. Losses at the gene ends were 7 bases for V and 2 bases for J; bases not matched to a gene: 2. CDR1 is SQVTM and CDR2 is ANQGSEA in the germline V gene. The CDR3 sequence is 13 residues long. CDR3 residues: CSAGLAPYNEQFF. The CDR3 region has the DNA TGCAGCGCGGGACTAGCGCCCTACAATGAGCAGTTCTTC.

V usage is TRBV9 and J usage is TRBJ1-2, with D tentatively TRBD1 (6 bases). Germline values: CDR1 SGDLS, CDR2 YYNGEE. The ends were cut back, 3 bases at V and 0 bases at J, with 15 bases in the middle. There are 16 residues in the CDR3. The CDR3: CASSATGTNPNYGYTF. The CDR3 bases are TGTGCCAGCAGCGCTACGGGGACAAACCCTAACTATGGCTACACCTTC.

The V and J genes are TRBV27 and TRBJ1-2, with TRBD1 matching 8 bases. This CDR3 spans 15 amino acids. J lost 4 bases, V lost 8 bases, and 12 bases had no gene match. The germline V gene encodes CDR1 MNHEY and CDR2 SMNVEV (reference sequence). CDR3 region: CASGQGVGWIYGYTF. The CDR3, as DNA: TGTGCCAGCGGACAGGGCGTCGGATGGATCTATGGCTACACCTTC.

This chain links TRBV30 with TRBJ1-4; 10 bases match TRBD1. Germline V lookup: CDR1 GTSNPN, CDR2 SVGIG (reference sequence). J lost 10 bases, V lost 1 base, and 9 bases had no gene match. The CDR3 length is 15 residues. CDR3 coding DNA: TGTGCCTGGAGTGGTTGGGGACAGGGGTTGGGAAAACTGTTTTTT. It is translated as CAWSGWGQGLGKLFF.

The rearrangement links TRBV27 to TRBJ2-7; TRBD1 matches 8 bases. CDR1 MNHEY and CDR2 SMNVEV come from the germline V gene (reference sequence). V trimming: 7 bases; J trimming: 0 bases; junction bases outside the gene matches: 11. This CDR3 region has 16 residues. The CDR3 loop is CASTPWGDRSSYEQYF. In DNA, the CDR3 is TGTGCCAGCACCCCTTGGGGGGACAGGAGCTCCTACGAGCAGTACTTC.

This clone has just a few counts. V is TRBV28 and J is TRBJ1-5; D possibly corresponds to TRBD1 (6 bases). Germline-derived CDR1 and CDR2 are MDHEN and SYDVKM. The ends were cut back, 4 bases at V and 9 bases at J, with 10 bases in the middle. This CDR3 is built from 12 residues. The CDR3 sequence is CASSYTGLPQHF. In DNA form, the CDR3 reads TGTGCCAGCAGTTACACAGGGCTGCCCCAGCATTTT.

This chain uses TRBV2 with TRBJ2-7; D is uncertain. Germline CDR1 reads SNHLY; CDR2 reads FYNNEI. The CDR3 is made up of 12 amino acids. The V end lost 4 bases, the J end lost 3 bases, and 7 bases lay between the germline ends. The CDR3 DNA reads TGTGCCAGCAGTGGAGTGAGCTACGAGCAGTACTTC. It encodes CASSGVSYEQYF.

The gene calls are TRBV19 and TRBJ2-2; a possible D gene is TRBD1 (6 bases). The V and J ends lost 9 bases and 1 base respectively, with 9 bases between them. From germline, CDR1 is LNHDA and CDR2 SQIVND (reference sequence). There are 13 residues in the CDR3. CDR3 region: CASLGQNTGELFF. DNA for the CDR3: TGTGCCAGCCTGGGACAGAACACCGGGGAGCTGTTTTTT.

J is TRBJ2-3 and V is TRBV9, with D possibly being TRBD1 (5 bases). Germline V gives CDR1 SGDLS, CDR2 YYNGEE. The CDR3 has 14 residues. V was trimmed by 2 bases and J by 2 bases, leaving 9 bases between them. The CDR3 spells CASSVSGSTDTQYF. The CDR3 coding sequence is TGTGCCAGCAGCGTTTCAGGGTCCACAGATACGCAGTATTTT.

The chain links TRBV5-1 to TRBJ2-3, with D possibly matching TRBD1 (6 bases). CDR1 SGHRS and CDR2 YFSETQ come from the germline V gene. V lost 5 bases to trimming and J lost 5 bases, with 15 bases between them. The CDR3 contains 14 residues. DNA of the CDR3: TGCGCCAGCAGAAGTTGGACAGAACAAGATACGCAGTATTTT. This sequence encodes CASRSWTEQDTQYF.

This chain links TRBV6-5 with TRBJ1-6, with D perhaps matching TRBD1 (6 bases). Per the germline V gene, CDR1 is MNHEY and CDR2 is SVGAGI. CDR3 size: 13 residues. V was cut by 6 bases and J by 8 bases, with 11 bases left in between. CDR3 sequence: CASRRYRDSPLHF. Here the CDR3 DNA reads TGTGCCAGCAGGCGCTACAGGGATTCACCCCTCCACTTT.

The V and J genes are TRBV5-4 and TRBJ1-2, with a tentative D call TRBD1 (5 bases). Germline CDR1 SGHNT, CDR2 YYREEE (reference sequence). V was pared by 0 bases and J by 2 bases, with 8 bases between. The CDR3 is 14 residues long. Written as DNA, the CDR3 is TGTGCCAGCAGCTTGGAGGGGCGGAACTATGGCTACACCTTC. The encoded protein is CASSLEGRNYGYTF.

The V and J genes are TRBV12-3 or TRBV12-4 and TRBJ1-2; 8 positions match TRBD1. There are 13 residues in the CDR3. Trimming took 3 bases from V and 6 from J; bases not matched to a gene: 3. CDR3 sequence (DNA): TGTGCCAGCAGTTTGAACAGGGGGAATGGCTACACCTTC. Its protein is CASSLNRGNGYTF.

V usage is TRBV6-5 and J usage is TRBJ2-2; TRBD2 agrees at 11 bases. The CDR3 sequence is 15 residues long. With V trimmed by 6 bases and J by 1 base, 1 base remained unmatched. The germline CDR1 and CDR2 sequences are MNHEY and SVGAGI. This chain's CDR3 is CASSGTSGNTGELFF. The CDR3 bases are TGTGCCAGCAGCGGGACTAGCGGGAACACCGGGGAGCTGTTTTTT.